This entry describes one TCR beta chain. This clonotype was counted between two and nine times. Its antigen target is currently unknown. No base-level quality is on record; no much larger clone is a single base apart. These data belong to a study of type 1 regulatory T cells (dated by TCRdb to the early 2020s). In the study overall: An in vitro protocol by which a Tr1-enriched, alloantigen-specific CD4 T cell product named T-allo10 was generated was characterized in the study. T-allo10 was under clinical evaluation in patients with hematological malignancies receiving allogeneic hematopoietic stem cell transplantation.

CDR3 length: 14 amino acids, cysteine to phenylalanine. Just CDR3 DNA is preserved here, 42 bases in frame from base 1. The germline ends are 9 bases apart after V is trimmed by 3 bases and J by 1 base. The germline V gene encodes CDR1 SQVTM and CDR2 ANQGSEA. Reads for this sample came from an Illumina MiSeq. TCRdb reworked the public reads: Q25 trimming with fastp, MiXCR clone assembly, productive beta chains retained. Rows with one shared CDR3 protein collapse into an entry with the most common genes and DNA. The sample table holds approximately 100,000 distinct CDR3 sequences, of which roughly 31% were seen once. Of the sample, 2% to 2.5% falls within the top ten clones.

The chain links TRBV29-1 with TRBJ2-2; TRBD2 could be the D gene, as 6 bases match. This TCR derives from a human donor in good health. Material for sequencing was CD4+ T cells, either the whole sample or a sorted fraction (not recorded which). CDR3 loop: CSVDPEGNTGELFF. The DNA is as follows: TGCAGCGTTGACCCGGAGGGGAACACCGGGGAGCTGTTTTTT.